The T cell receptor beta chain under discussion was sequenced for a study of CD8+CD57+ T cells in acquired aplastic anemia. About the research overall: DNA per sorted CD4+ or CD8+ sample ranged about 0.17 to 30 ug, averaging roughly 3.3 ug.

Germline CDR1 LNHDA, CDR2 SQIVND (reference sequence). Trimming removed 2 bases from V and 0 bases from J, with 5 bases in between. This CDR3 has 13 residues. Genomic DNA acted as the template from which TCR beta VDJ combination and CDR3 sequence profiling were carried out. TCRdb used MiXCR to reprocess the reads, holding one entry per CDR3 protein. The table includes about 190,000 distinct CDR3 sequences, 54% detected once. Sequenced material: sorted CD4+, CD8+, or CD8+CD57+ T cells (not recorded which) from PBMCs. The genes are TRBV19 and TRBJ2-7; D uncertain. The receptor was isolated from a human donor in good health, serving as a control. The CDR3 nucleotides are TGTGCCAGTAGTATATCTCCCTCCTACGAGCAGTACTTC. This gives the protein CASSISPSYEQYF.